This TCR beta chain was profiled in a study of B cell selection in AIRE deficiency. Regulatory T cells were sorted as CD4+CD25hiCD127low/negative cells. Original processing notes: Treg pools: 51,000 or so distinct patient, approximately 92,000 donor TCRbeta sequences. The table came from immunoSEQ multiplex PCR; TCRdb's copy has only in-frame clones and leaves some out. The DNA gave D and trimming, while V, J and clone size come from that table. The data contain about 26,000 clones, 92% of them singletons. This clone has more than one count but fewer than ten. CDR1 is GTSNPN, CDR2 SVGIG, per germline (reference sequence). The ends were cut back, 5 bases at V and 6 bases at J, with 14 bases in the middle. This CDR3 spans 12 amino acids.

Sequenced input: CD4+CD25+ Tregs sorted from PBMCs. The rearrangement uses TRBV30 and TRBJ2-7, with D possibly being TRBD2 (7 bases). The sequence was obtained from a human donor in good health. The CDR3 sequence: CAWEQGRGEQYF. The DNA of the CDR3 is TGTGCCTGGGAGCAGGGGAGGGGCGAGCAGTACTTC.